The 7 T cell receptor beta chains presented below share a single source sample, sequenced in a study of T cells after yellow fever vaccination. Via MiXCR, TCRdb re-called the 5' RACE reads, giving one row per CDR3 protein. This sample has some 340,000 distinct CDR3 sequences; around 10% occur once, and the top ten carry 3.3%. The material was CD4+ T cells sorted from PBMCs, obtained 45 days after the yellow fever booster vaccination. These receptors originate from a man aged 18 to 30 who received the YFV17D yellow fever vaccine.

This clonotype was counted many times. The V and J genes are TRBV24-1 and TRBJ2-5; TRBD1 matches 9 bases. V gave up 4 bases and J gave up 5 bases; unmatched junction bases: 7. This CDR3 has 15 residues. The germline V gene encodes CDR1 KGHDR and CDR2 SFDVKD. The CDR3: CATSEGGTGKETQYF. The CDR3 DNA reads TGTGCCACCAGTGAGGGGGGGACAGGGAAGGAGACCCAGTACTTC.

The CDR3 loop is CASSLVAVFTNTQYF. As DNA, the CDR3 is TGTGCCAGCAGCTTAGTAGCGGTATTCACGAATACGCAGTATTTT. The J gene is TRBJ2-3, the V gene TRBV7-2; tentative D call: TRBD2 (6 bases). This CDR3 is 15 amino acids long. V was shortened by 1 base and J by 7 bases, with 15 bases between the two germline ends. Per germline, CDR1 SGHTA and CDR2 FQGNSA.

The chain has TRBV9 and TRBJ2-2, with 10 positions matching TRBD2. The V segment lost 8 bases and the J segment 4 bases; nucleotides outside the gene matches: 8. CDR1 is SGDLS and CDR2 is YYNGEE in the germline V gene. The CDR3 runs to 15 residues. The chain's CDR3 is CASRTASGGTGELFF. DNA of the CDR3: TGTGCCAGTCGTACGGCTAGCGGGGGCACCGGGGAGCTGTTTTTT.

This clonotype was detected only a few times. The rearrangement joins TRBV2 to TRBJ2-7, with 8 bases aligning to TRBD1. V gave up 2 bases and J gave up 7 bases; unmatched junction bases: 4. The CDR3 is made up of 13 amino acids. Germline loops: CDR1 SNHLY, CDR2 FYNNEI. The CDR3 DNA is TGTGCCAGCAGTGAACAGGGGGCGGGGGAGCAGTACGTC. As protein: CASSEQGAGEQYV.

The chain carries TRBV4-1 and TRBJ2-1; possibly TRBD1 for D (5 bases). The V end was cut by 4 bases, the J end by 5 bases, with 15 bases between. Germline V gene lookup returns CDR1 MGHRA and CDR2 YSYEKL. The CDR3 contains 15 residues. The CDR3: CASSLPPGRNNEQFF. In DNA form, the CDR3 reads TGCGCCAGCAGCCTGCCTCCAGGGCGGAACAATGAGCAGTTCTTC.

This clonotype was counted a few times. A read error may account for a junction end that differs from germline. The chain recombines TRBV20-1 with TRBJ1-2; 7 positions agree with TRBD1. CDR1 is DFQATT, CDR2 SNEGSKA, per germline (reference sequence). The CDR3 spans 13 residues. The CDR3, as DNA: TGCAGTGCCAGAGGGACAGCCAACTATGGCTACACCTTC. Translating it yields CSARGTANYGYTF.

This clonotype has more than one count but fewer than ten. This chain uses TRBV6-5 with TRBJ2-7; D is unclear. The germline gives CDR1 MNHEY, CDR2 SVGAGI. This CDR3 is built from 14 residues. V gave up 3 bases and J gave up 1 base, with 10 bases separating them. The CDR3 here is CASSYQPTSYEQYF. In DNA form, the CDR3 reads TGTGCCAGCAGTTATCAGCCGACGTCCTACGAGCAGTACTTC.